The 19 T cell receptor beta chains in this list originate from one sample, sequenced in a study of OX40 agonist ivuxolimab in advanced cancers. Receptors were amplified or captured by the immunoSEQ multiplex PCR assay. TCRdb limited this immuneACCESS table to in-frame rearrangements with V and J called. A share of clones is missing; checked studies link under half to unresolved V genes, and the rest is unexplained. Counted in this sample were 62,000 or so clones; 86% of them appeared once. The top ten constitute over 2% of the sample. This specimen was CD4+ or CD8+ T cells sorted from blood, taken in a trial of the OX40 agonist ivuxolimab. Every receptor here comes from an adult with an advanced solid tumor such as melanoma, head and neck, liver or kidney cancer.

This chain joins TRBV10-2 and TRBJ2-5; 7 bases line up with TRBD1. The CDR3 sequence is 16 residues long. CDR1 and CDR2 from the germline V gene are WSHSY and SAAADI. With 3 bases clipped from V and 4 bases from J, the junction kept 11 bases outside the gene matches. The CDR3 DNA is TGCGCCAGCAGTGAATACAGGGGAATAGATGGAGAGACCCAGTACTTC. The encoded protein is CASSEYRGIDGETQYF.

The chain carries TRBV5-6 and TRBJ2-7, with D possibly being TRBD2 (5 bases). CDR1 SGHDT and CDR2 YYEEEE come from the germline V gene. With 1 base removed from V and 5 bases from J, the gap between germline ends came to 7 bases. This CDR3 has 12 residues. CDR3 sequence (DNA): TGTGCCAGCAGCTTGTCGGGGAACGAGCAGTACTTC. Translation: CASSLSGNEQYF.

As DNA, the CDR3 is TGTGCCAGCAGCTTGGGACAGTTGAACACTGAAGCTTTCTTT. Protein: CASSLGQLNTEAFF. The V gene is TRBV7-9, the J gene TRBJ1-1, with 7 bases fitting TRBD1. Germline-derived CDR1 and CDR2 are SEHNR and FQNEAQ (reference sequence). The V gene end was trimmed by 3 bases and the J gene end by 0 bases; junction bases not matched to a gene: 1. This CDR3 comprises 14 residues. The whole variable domain, filled in from reference TRBV7-9 and TRBJ1-1, reads DTGVSQNPRHKITKRGQNVTFRCDPISEHNRLYWYRQTLGQGPEFLTYFQNEAQLEKSRLLSDRFSAERPKGSFSTLEIQRTEQGDSAMYLCASSLGQLNTEAFFGQGTRLTVV.

The genes are TRBV19 and TRBJ1-3; D call uncertain. Germline CDR1 reads LNHDA; CDR2 reads SQIVND (reference sequence). Trimming removed 5 bases from V and 0 bases from J, with 11 bases in between. This CDR3 comprises 15 residues. The CDR3 reads CASSHNPSSGNTIYF. CDR3 sequence (DNA): TGTGCCAGTAGTCACAATCCGAGCTCTGGAAACACCATATATTTT.

The V gene is TRBV5-1, the J gene TRBJ2-3; no definite D call. Germline V gene sequence: CDR1 SGHRS, CDR2 YFSETQ. The CDR3 runs to 16 residues. V lost 2 bases, J lost 1 base, and 14 bases lay in between. CDR3: CASSFAQLGGTDTQYF. The CDR3 DNA follows: TGCGCCAGCAGCTTTGCCCAGCTAGGAGGCACAGATACGCAGTATTTT.

The chain couples TRBV7-2 to TRBJ2-1; D is undetermined. The germline V and J ends were trimmed by 7 bases and 8 bases, with 9 bases remaining between them. Germline loops: CDR1 SGHTA, CDR2 FQGNSA. There are 11 residues in the CDR3. This chain's CDR3 is CASTKGYEQFF. CDR3 bases: TGTGCCAGCACGAAAGGCTATGAGCAGTTCTTC.

This clone was picked up a small number of times. The chain carries TRBV2 and TRBJ2-6; D not resolved. Germline loops: CDR1 SNHLY, CDR2 FYNNEI. V lost 3 bases and J 0 bases, leaving 12 bases between the germline ends. The CDR3 length is 17 residues. The CDR3 DNA sequence: TGTGCCAGCAGTGATGAATGGTTAATCTCTGGGGCCAACGTCCTGACTTTC. Its translation is CASSDEWLISGANVLTF.

The rearrangement joins TRBV6-1 to TRBJ2-7; D may be TRBD1 or TRBD2 (5 bases each). Trimming took 4 bases from V and 4 from J, leaving 11 bases between them. This CDR3 contains 13 residues. Germline V gives CDR1 MNHNS, CDR2 SASEGT. The chain's CDR3 is CASSGPWGYEQYF. DNA of the CDR3: TGTGCCAGCAGTGGGCCCTGGGGGTACGAGCAGTACTTC.

V and J are TRBV6-6 and TRBJ1-1; D is undetermined. V was cut by 2 bases and J by 1 base, with 8 bases left in between. Germline-derived CDR1 and CDR2 are MNHNY and SVGAGI (reference sequence). The CDR3 loop spans 14 amino acids. CDR3 coding DNA: TGTGCCAGCAGTTACGGGCCTCCGAACACTGAAGCTTTCTTT. It encodes CASSYGPPNTEAFF.

This clone is labeled medium-sized. This chain uses TRBV28 with TRBJ1-3; D is uncertain. The germline V gene has CDR1 MDHEN and CDR2 SYDVKM. The CDR3 extends over 17 amino acids. The ends were cut back, 4 bases at V and 0 bases at J, with 16 bases in the middle. The CDR3 reads CASSSIRTASSGNTIYF. CDR3 in DNA: TGTGCCAGCAGTTCTATAAGGACCGCTAGCTCTGGAAACACCATATATTTT.

V is TRBV2 and J is TRBJ1-2; TRBD1 matches 7 bases. After removal of 5 bases from V and 3 bases from J, the junction contained 6 bases not matched to a gene. CDR3 size: 14 residues. Germline CDR1 SNHLY, CDR2 FYNNEI. CDR3 DNA sequence: TGTGCCAGCAGTAGGGACAGTACGGACTATGGCTACACCTTC. This codes for CASSRDSTDYGYTF.

DNA for the CDR3: TGTGCCAGCAGTCCGGTAGGGTCTGGAAACACCATATATTTT. Protein: CASSPVGSGNTIYF. The genes are TRBV7-2 and TRBJ1-3; D gene unclear. The germline gives CDR1 SGHTA, CDR2 FQGNSA. V lost 6 bases and J 1 base, leaving 10 bases between the germline ends. The CDR3 loop spans 14 amino acids.

The J gene is TRBJ2-5, the V gene TRBV27; D not resolved. Germline V CDR1 and CDR2: MNHEY, SMNVEV (reference sequence). The CDR3 contains 12 residues. The ends were cut back, 8 bases at V and 2 bases at J, with 9 bases in the middle. CDR3 sequence: CASGPRQETQYF. The CDR3 bases are TGTGCCAGCGGTCCACGGCAAGAGACCCAGTACTTC.

The J gene is TRBJ2-7, the V gene TRBV5-1; 9 positions agree with TRBD2. The CDR3 totals 15 residues. Looked up from germline, CDR1 is SGHRS and CDR2 is YFSETQ. Trimming cost V 4 bases and J 2 bases; bases outside gene matches: 7. The CDR3: CASSLKTSGTYEQYF. The CDR3 DNA reads as TGCGCCAGCAGCCTTAAGACTAGCGGAACCTACGAGCAGTACTTC. Full variable domain (outside the CDR3, taken from reference TRBV5-1 and TRBJ2-7): KAGVTQTPRYLIKTRGQQVTLSCSPISGHRSVSWYQQTPGQGLQFLFEYFSETQRNKGNFPGRFSGRQFSNSRSEMNVSTLELGDSALYLCASSLKTSGTYEQYFGPGTRLTVT.

This chain links TRBV28 with TRBJ2-7; D gene uncertain. Trimming pared 3 bases from V and 2 bases from J, leaving 5 bases between. The CDR3 has 12 residues. Germline CDR1 and CDR2: MDHEN and SYDVKM. CDR3 in amino acids: CASSFQTYEQYF. The CDR3 DNA sequence: TGTGCCAGCAGTTTCCAGACCTACGAGCAGTACTTC. The variable domain in full, with the rest retrieved from reference TRBV28 and TRBJ2-7, is DVKVTQSSRYLVKRTGEKVFLECVQDMDHENMFWYRQDPGLGLRLIYFSYDVKMKEKGDIPEGYSVSREKKERFSLILESASTNQTSMYLCASSFQTYEQYFGPGTRLTVT.

The CDR3 here is CASSPSGLNTEAFF. DNA of the CDR3: TGTGCCAGCTCACCGTCGGGCCTTAACACTGAAGCTTTCTTT. The chain couples TRBV18 to TRBJ1-1; D is unresolved. The germline gives CDR1 KGHSH, CDR2 LQKENI. The CDR3 has 14 residues. Trimming took 3 bases from V and 2 from J, leaving 10 bases between them.

V is TRBV6-6 and J is TRBJ1-1; the D is unclear. The CDR3 sequence is 13 residues long. V dropped 2 bases and J dropped 6 bases, with 10 bases sitting between them. Germline V gives CDR1 MNHNY, CDR2 SVGAGI (reference sequence). The CDR3 spells CASSYQAPPEAFF. The CDR3 DNA follows: TGTGCCAGCAGTTACCAAGCCCCGCCTGAAGCTTTCTTT.

This clone was picked up a small number of times. V usage is TRBV6-6 and J usage is TRBJ2-7, with 11 bases fitting TRBD2. Trimming cost V 4 bases and J 3 bases; bases outside gene matches: 2. CDR1 is MNHNY, CDR2 SVGAGI, per germline (reference sequence). This CDR3 has 14 residues. In DNA, the CDR3 is TGTGCCAGCAGTTTACTAGCGGGAGTCTACGAGCAGTACTTC. Translating it yields CASSLLAGVYEQYF.

Regarding this clone: The sample has other DNA sequences that encode this CDR3 too. The V call is TRBV27, the J call TRBJ1-4; D may be TRBD1 (6 bases). The CDR3 spans 16 residues. Trimming shortened V by 6 bases and J by 0 bases, and 14 bases separated the two germline ends. Germline V gene lookup returns CDR1 MNHEY and CDR2 SMNVEV (reference sequence). CDR3 sequence: CASRTPRGPTNEKLFF. In DNA, the CDR3 is TGTGCCAGCAGAACACCCAGGGGCCCAACTAATGAAAAACTGTTTTTT.